This record concerns one TCR beta chain sequence. The antigen remains undetermined. The data originate from a study of blood T cells in healthy people across ages. Study-wide results and limits: No one knew whether donors had CMV, which possibly confounded expanded clonotype changes. A greater number of naive CD4+ cells and higher diversity distinguished long-lived donors from aged donors.

The second PCR ran roughly 6 to 11 cycles with a sample-barcoded 5' primer and J-beta primers. MiXCR was run by TCRdb on the 5' RACE reads, yielding one entry per CDR3 protein. The sample shows about 750,000 distinct CDR3 sequences, roughly 50% of them seen only once. Extracted total RNA amounted to at least 5.5 micrograms for each sample. The ends were cut back, 7 bases at V and 6 bases at J, with 12 bases in the middle. Per the germline V gene, CDR1 is LNHDA and CDR2 is SQIVND (reference sequence). The CDR3 spans 12 residues. The chain carries TRBV19 and TRBJ1-1; D remains unclear. Sequencing input: blood. The TCR originated in a man at least 80 years old in good health. The CDR3 reads CASTSSRAEAFF. CDR3 coding DNA: TGTGCCAGTACCTCGTCTCGAGCTGAAGCTTTCTTT.